This TCR beta chain comes out of a study of OX40 agonist ivuxolimab in advanced cancers. Regarding the complete study: Ivuxolimab was a fully human IgG2 agonistic monoclonal antibody targeting the costimulatory receptor OX40 (CD134). Intravenous ivuxolimab was administered to patients every 2 weeks at six dose levels: 0.01, 0.1, 0.3, 1.5, 3 and 10 mg/kg. Of the 50 or so patients in dose escalation, 19 had hepatocellular carcinoma, approximately 15 had melanoma, 9 had renal cell carcinoma and 9 had head and neck cancer. A male proportion of around 80% and a mean age of approximately 60 years, ranging from roughly 23 to 80, were recorded for the dose-escalation cohort. Prior anti-PD-1, anti-PD-L1 or anti-CTLA-4 therapy was permitted, and checkpoint inhibitors had been received by roughly 42% of dose-escalation patients. Three dose-escalation patients achieved partial responses, one with hepatocellular carcinoma and two with cutaneous melanoma. The purpose of peripheral TCRbeta sequencing was to test whether ivuxolimab changed TCR sequence diversity and led to clonal T-cell expansion. The monotherapy dose-escalation portion (N of about 50 patients) of the phase I ivuxolimab trial is reported in the paper.

Here is what the overall study found, with its caveats: At doses from 0.1 to 3.0 mg/kg, clonal expansion was seen in both CD4+ and CD8+ blood T cells between baseline and week 6. After ivuxolimab, more expanded clones were found on average in CD8+ T cells than in CD4+ T cells. Low levels of normalized T-cell clonal expansion were also seen in some patients who did not respond. Partial responders in the 0.1-3.0 mg/kg groups had among the lowest normalized peripheral clonal expansion, especially among CD8+ T cells. The antigen specificity of the peripheral T cells that underwent clonal expansion was not determined.

Genomic DNA was extracted from sorted cells for sequencing of the TCRbeta CDR3 region. The immunoSEQ Assay was used for sequencing of TCRbeta CDR3 regions. Held by TCRdb, this immuneACCESS table contains in-frame sequences only and omits some clones. Under half of the omission traces to an unresolved V gene where checked; the cause of the rest is unknown. Here the sample has about 30,000 clones; around nine tenths occur a single time. The ten largest clones add up to more than 20% of the sample. Between the V and J ends, shortened by 1 base and 5 bases respectively, the junction contains 14 bases. The CDR3 spans 15 residues, from the cysteine through the phenylalanine. Only the CDR3 part of the read is kept: 45 bases, read in frame from the first base. In the germline V gene (reference sequence), CDR1 corresponds to LNHNV and CDR2 to YYDKDF. Patients with autoimmune disease history or receiving systemic immunosuppression were excluded from the trial. Peripheral blood for TCR sequencing was drawn from every dose cohort at baseline, at cycle 4 day 1 and at cycle 7 day 1. The samples were taken from a phase I, first-in-human, multicenter, open-label dose-escalation trial of ivuxolimab. Adults with locally advanced or metastatic melanoma, renal cell, hepatocellular, or head and neck squamous cell carcinoma were enrolled in the trial. Before TCR sequencing, CD4+ T cells and CD8+ T cells from peripheral blood were sorted into separate populations.

As for this clone: The antigen it binds to is not known. Qualities for individual bases were not recorded, and no much larger clone is one base off.

Sequences were derived from CD4+ or CD8+ T cells sorted from blood, sampled in a trial of the OX40 agonist ivuxolimab. The sequence was obtained from an adult with an advanced solid tumor such as melanoma, head and neck, liver or kidney cancer. Rearrangement joined TRBV15 to TRBJ1-1; a tentative D call is TRBD1 (6 bases match). CDR3 reads: CATSRGQGRRTEAFF. In nucleotides, the sequence is TGTGCCACCAGCAGAGGCCAGGGGCGTCGGACTGAAGCTTTCTTT.